One and the same sample provided the 2 T cell receptor beta chains below, sequenced in a study of Ad26.COV2.S vaccination and SARS-CoV-2 variants. Profiling relied on immunoSEQ multiplex PCR, and the TCRdb table lists in-frame clones only, not all of them. The profile shows approximately 90,000 clones, approximately 86% of them singletons. Material: peripheral blood, obtained after recovery from COVID-19. The source is a human donor who had recovered from COVID-19.

The chain employs TRBV6-5 and TRBJ1-2; D is unclear. V lost 6 bases and J 3 bases, leaving 8 bases between the germline ends. The CDR3 has 12 residues. The V gene's germline CDR1 is MNHEY and CDR2 SVGAGI. Here the CDR3 DNA reads TGTGCCAGCAGAACAGAGGACTATGGCTACACCTTC. It yields the protein CASRTEDYGYTF.

The V call is TRBV7-9, the J call TRBJ2-3, with no clear D. Trimming took off 3 bases at V and 7 bases at J, with 5 bases between the two ends. The CDR3 has 11 amino acids. CDR1 and CDR2 from the germline V gene are SEHNR and FQNEAQ (reference sequence). CDR3 protein: CASSFSYTQYF. CDR3 nucleotide sequence: TGTGCCAGCAGCTTCAGCTATACGCAGTATTTT.